Below are 6 T cell receptor beta chains sequenced from a single sample in a study of Tregs in tolerant kidney transplant recipients. Generated by immunoSEQ multiplex PCR, the TCRdb table keeps only in-frame clones and is missing some. The repertoire holds roughly 49,000 clones, 91% seen once, with less than 0.75% in the top ten. The sequenced sample consisted of Tregs from blood. These receptors originate from a human donor in good health.

This clone turned up a few times. The DNA for the CDR3 is TGTGCCAGCCGGAGGGGACTTAACTATGGCTACACCTTC. The encoded protein is CASRRGLNYGYTF. The chain has TRBV5-6 and TRBJ1-2; possibly TRBD1 for D (5 bases). Germline CDR1 and CDR2: SGHDT and YYEEEE. This CDR3 spans 13 amino acids. V shed 7 bases and J shed 1 base, with 11 bases lying between them.

The chain combines TRBV10-3 with TRBJ1-1, with 9 bases matching TRBD1. V lost 4 bases, J lost 6 bases, and 12 bases stayed unmatched. The CDR3 runs 16 residues. Germline V gene data show CDR1 as ENHRY and CDR2 as SYGVKD. CDR3 in amino acids: CAISGTGGQGMSEAFF. DNA for the CDR3: TGTGCCATCAGTGGAACAGGGGGACAGGGAATGTCTGAAGCTTTCTTT.

V usage is TRBV5-1 and J usage is TRBJ2-1, with D possibly TRBD1 on 6 matching bases. CDR1 SGHRS and CDR2 YFSETQ come from the germline V gene. Trimming removed 2 bases at V and 1 base at J, with 10 bases between. This CDR3 spans 15 amino acids. CDR3 coding DNA: TGCGCCAGCAGCTTACAGGGTAGTTCCTACAATGAGCAGTTCTTC. This translates into CASSLQGSSYNEQFF.

In this sample, this clone turned up once. The rearrangement joins TRBV27 to TRBJ1-1; D gene ambiguous. Germline lookup yields CDR1 MNHEY and CDR2 SMNVEV (reference sequence). V was pared by 7 bases and J by 10 bases, with 19 bases between. CDR3 length: 13 residues. The CDR3 region has the DNA TGTGCCAGCACCGCCATCCCCGGCGGAGTAGCTTTCTTT. Encoded protein: CASTAIPGGVAFF.

The chain uses TRBV5-8 and TRBJ2-7; TRBD1 might be the D (6 bases). Per germline, CDR1 SGHTS and CDR2 YDEGEE. Trimming pared 4 bases from V and 3 bases from J, leaving 17 bases between. The CDR3 runs to 15 residues. In nucleotides, the CDR3 is TGTGCCAGCAGCGGAGGACAGCCGAATCTCTACGAGCAGTACTTC. Translated: CASSGGQPNLYEQYF. The whole variable domain, filled in from reference TRBV5-8 and TRBJ2-7, reads EAGVTQSPTHLIKTRGQQATLRCSPISGHTSVYWYQQALGLGLQFLLWYDEGEERNRGNFPPRFSGRQFPNYSSELNVNALELEDSALYLCASSGGQPNLYEQYFGPGTRLTVT.

This clone is a singleton in its sample. The rearrangement links TRBV6-5 to TRBJ1-4; TRBD1 agrees at 7 bases. CDR3 length: 14 residues. CDR1 is MNHEY and CDR2 is SVGAGI in the germline V gene. The ends lost 6 bases at V and 7 bases at J; junction bases unmatched: 8. CDR3 residues: CASRERGRGEKLFF. The CDR3 region has the DNA TGTGCCAGCAGAGAAAGGGGGCGCGGTGAAAAACTGTTTTTT.